Each of the 15 T cell receptor beta chains below was sequenced from the same sample in a study of T cells in Graves' hyperthyroidism and ophthalmopathy. Amplified TCR beta CDR3 regions came from RNA transcripts. HTBI primers were the set used in a first-round RT-PCR of the TCR CDR3. TCRdb reanalysed the multiplex PCR reads using MiXCR and keeps one entry per CDR3 protein. The table has hundreds of thousands of distinct CDR3 sequences, roughly a sixth seen once; the top ten hold about 20%. The sample was blood. These TCRs come from a woman aged 18-29 years with Graves' hyperthyroidism.

This clonotype was counted at least ten times. The chain joins TRBV5-1 to TRBJ1-2, with 8 bases identical to TRBD1. CDR1 is SGHRS and CDR2 is YFSETQ in the germline V gene. Trimming at V came to 4 bases and at J to 6 bases, leaving 5 bases not matched to a gene. The length of the CDR3 is 13 residues. The CDR3: CASSPGQDHGYTF. DNA of the CDR3: TGCGCCAGCAGCCCGGGACAGGATCATGGCTACACCTTC. The full variable domain, rest sourced from reference TRBV5-1 and TRBJ1-2, is KAGVTQTPRYLIKTRGQQVTLSCSPISGHRSVSWYQQTPGQGLQFLFEYFSETQRNKGNFPGRFSGRQFSNSRSEMNVSTLELGDSALYLCASSPGQDHGYTFGSGTRLTVV.

This clonotype came up many times. The chain combines TRBV27 with TRBJ1-1, with 8 bases aligning to TRBD1. Germline lookup yields CDR1 MNHEY and CDR2 SMNVEV (reference sequence). Losses at the gene ends were 6 bases for V and 3 bases for J; bases not matched to a gene: 12. The CDR3 has 16 residues. The CDR3 bases are TGTGCCAGCAGCCCGAGGACAGGGCTTCGGTACACTGAAGCTTTCTTT. Encoded protein: CASSPRTGLRYTEAFF.

The sample holds many counts of this clonotype. The chain joins TRBV11-2 to TRBJ2-1; D is possibly TRBD2 (5 bases). The V gene's germline CDR1 is SGHAT and CDR2 FQNNGV. The CDR3 covers 18 residues. Trimming removed 2 bases at V and 3 bases at J, with 20 bases between. The CDR3 sequence is CASSLLRVRSYFYNEQFF. As DNA, the CDR3 is TGTGCCAGCAGCTTATTGAGGGTCCGGAGTTACTTCTACAATGAGCAGTTCTTC.

This clonotype was observed at least ten times. The chain combines TRBV12-3 or TRBV12-4 with TRBJ2-7, with a tentative D call TRBD2 (5 bases). There are 14 residues in the CDR3. V gave up 3 bases and J gave up 7 bases, with 16 bases separating them. The chain's CDR3 is CASSLPALEAEQYF. The CDR3 DNA follows: TGTGCCAGCAGTTTGCCCGCTTTGGAGGCGGAGCAGTACTTC.

This clonotype came up a few times. V is TRBV7-2 and J is TRBJ1-2; D remains unclear. CDR3 size: 15 residues. CDR1 and CDR2 (germline): SGHTA, FQGNSA. V lost 6 bases and J lost 2, with 16 bases in between. The CDR3 nucleotides are TGTGCCAGCAGGGCTCCGGGAGAAATGAACTATGGCTACACCTTC. Its translation: CASRAPGEMNYGYTF.

This clonotype was counted between two and nine times. The chain uses TRBV27 and TRBJ1-2; TRBD1 matches 7 bases. The CDR3 contains 18 residues. Per germline, CDR1 MNHEY and CDR2 SMNVEV (reference sequence). V trimming: 5 bases; J trimming: 2 bases; junction bases outside the gene matches: 17. CDR3 protein: CASSLTDKTGVGNYGYTF. As DNA, the CDR3 is TGTGCCAGCAGTCTAACCGACAAAACAGGGGTGGGGAACTATGGCTACACCTTC.

The rearrangement uses TRBV6-5 and TRBJ1-3; the D gene is possibly TRBD1 (5 bases). The CDR3 length is 15 residues. The germline gives CDR1 MNHEY, CDR2 SVGAGI. V was clipped by 3 bases and J by 3 bases, with 12 bases between them. CDR3 region: CASSYEGPGGNTIYF. The CDR3 DNA reads as TGTGCCAGCAGTTATGAGGGGCCCGGTGGAAACACCATATATTTT.

This sequence joins TRBV6-1 and TRBJ1-1; the match to TRBD1 covers 12 bases. The germline gives CDR1 MNHNS, CDR2 SASEGT. The CDR3 spans 17 residues. The V and J ends lost 6 bases and 6 bases, in that order; junction bases with no gene match: 14. CDR3 protein: CASRITGTGGASPEAFF. In nucleotides, the CDR3 is TGTGCCAGCAGAATCACCGGGACAGGGGGCGCCTCCCCTGAAGCTTTCTTT.

The chain links TRBV5-1 to TRBJ2-5; tentatively, D is TRBD2 (6 bases). This CDR3 is built from 14 residues. The V and J ends lost 2 bases and 1 base respectively, with 9 bases between them. Germline CDR1 SGHRS, CDR2 YFSETQ. The CDR3 reads CASSFSGLQETQYF. CDR3 coding DNA: TGCGCCAGCAGCTTTAGCGGACTCCAAGAGACCCAGTACTTC.

This clonotype has only a few counts. J is TRBJ1-1 and V is TRBV29-1; tentatively, D is TRBD1 (5 bases). This CDR3 is 13 amino acids long. Trimming took 3 bases from V and 3 from J, leaving 11 bases between them. Germline V CDR1 and CDR2: SQVTM, ANQGSEA. The CDR3 DNA sequence: TGCAGCGTTGATCCAGGGAAGTACACTGAAGCTTTCTTT. Translating it yields CSVDPGKYTEAFF.

This clonotype was seen a handful of times. The chain has TRBV10-1 and TRBJ2-3; D unclear. CDR3 length equals 14 residues. Between the trimmed V and J ends, which lost 3 bases and 5 bases, there was a span of 12 bases. The germline V gene encodes CDR1 WNHNN and CDR2 SYGVQD (reference sequence). CDR3 DNA: TGCGCCAGCAGTGACGATCCTGGTTTAGATACGCAGTATTTT. Translated: CASSDDPGLDTQYF.

This clonotype has just a few counts. A much larger clone sits a single nucleotide away, making a read error possible. The chain uses TRBV2 and TRBJ2-5; D is possibly TRBD1 (6 bases). This CDR3 has 17 residues. CDR1 and CDR2 (germline): SNHLY, FYNNEI. The DNA for the CDR3 is TGTGCCAGCAAAGTGGACAGCGGAGGTATGGTAGGAGAGGCCCAGTACTTC. Translating gives CASKVDSGGMVGEAQYF.

This clonotype was seen at least ten times. This chain joins TRBV20-1 and TRBJ1-4; the D is unclear. Trimming took 2 bases from V and 4 from J, leaving 8 bases between them. The CDR3 has 13 residues. Germline V gene sequence: CDR1 DFQATT, CDR2 SNEGSKA (reference sequence). DNA for the CDR3: TGCAGTGCTAGACTTGGCAATAATGAAAAACTGTTTTTT. It encodes CSARLGNNEKLFF.

This clonotype was seen repeatedly, ten times or more. The genes are TRBV20-1 and TRBJ1-1; D is ambiguous. The CDR3 length is 10 residues. Germline V lookup: CDR1 DFQATT, CDR2 SNEGSKA (reference sequence). V lost 6 bases and J 3 bases, leaving 5 bases between the germline ends. The chain's CDR3 is CSAGDTEAFF. The CDR3 DNA reads TGCAGTGCCGGGGACACTGAAGCTTTCTTT.

This clonotype has more than one count but fewer than ten. The rearrangement joins TRBV4-1 to TRBJ2-7, with D perhaps given as TRBD1 or TRBD2 (6 bases each). This CDR3 is built from 15 residues. Germline V gene lookup returns CDR1 MGHRA and CDR2 YSYEKL. Trimming left V 3 bases short and J 2 bases short, with 14 bases between. The CDR3 spells CASSQIGGTTYEQYF. CDR3 in DNA: TGCGCCAGCAGCCAGATTGGGGGGACAACCTACGAGCAGTACTTC.